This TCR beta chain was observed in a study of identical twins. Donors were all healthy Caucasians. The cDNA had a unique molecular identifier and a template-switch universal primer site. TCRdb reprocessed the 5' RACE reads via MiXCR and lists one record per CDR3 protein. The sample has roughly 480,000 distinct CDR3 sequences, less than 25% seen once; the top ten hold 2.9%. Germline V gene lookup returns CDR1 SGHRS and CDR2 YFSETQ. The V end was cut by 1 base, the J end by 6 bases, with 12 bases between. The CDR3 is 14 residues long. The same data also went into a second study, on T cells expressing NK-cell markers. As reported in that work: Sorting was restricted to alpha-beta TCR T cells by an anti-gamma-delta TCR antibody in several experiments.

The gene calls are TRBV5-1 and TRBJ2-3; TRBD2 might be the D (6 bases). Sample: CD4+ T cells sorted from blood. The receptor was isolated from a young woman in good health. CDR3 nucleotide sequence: TGCGCCAGCAGCTTGCCGGGAGCGGAGGATACGCAGTATTTT. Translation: CASSLPGAEDTQYF.